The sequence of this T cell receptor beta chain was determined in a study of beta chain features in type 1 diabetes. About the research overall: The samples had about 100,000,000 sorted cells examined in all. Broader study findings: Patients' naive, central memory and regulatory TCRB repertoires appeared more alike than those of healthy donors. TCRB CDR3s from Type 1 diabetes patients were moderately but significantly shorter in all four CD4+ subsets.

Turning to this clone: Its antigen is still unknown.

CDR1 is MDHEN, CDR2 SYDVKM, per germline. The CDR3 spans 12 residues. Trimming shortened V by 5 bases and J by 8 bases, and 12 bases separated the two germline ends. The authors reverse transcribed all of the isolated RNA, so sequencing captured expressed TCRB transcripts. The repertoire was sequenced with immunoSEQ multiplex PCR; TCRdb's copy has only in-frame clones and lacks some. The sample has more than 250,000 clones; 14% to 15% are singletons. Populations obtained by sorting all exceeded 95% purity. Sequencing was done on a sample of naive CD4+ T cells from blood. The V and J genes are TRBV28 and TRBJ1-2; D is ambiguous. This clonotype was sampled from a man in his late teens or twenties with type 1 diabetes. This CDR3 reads CASSPLATGYTF. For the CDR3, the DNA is TGTGCCAGCAGTCCCCTAGCCACGGGCTACACCTTC.